Included here is one T cell receptor beta chain sequence, with context. Its antigen remains unidentified. It was with random hexamers that roughly 0.5 to 1 ug RNA was reverse transcribed. Multiplex PCR with immunoSEQ amplified the TCR beta CDR3 across 54 Vbeta and 13 Jbeta. Using its own MiXCR run on the immunoSEQ multiplex PCR reads, TCRdb lists one record per CDR3 protein. In the table there are 170,000 or so distinct CDR3 sequences, approximately 94% of which are singletons. This record comes from a study of CD8 T cells in Susac syndrome. Regarding the study as a whole: It was acknowledged in the study that its TCR sequencing and HLA analysis involved a relatively small number of individuals.

The T cells that were sequenced for TCR beta were CD8+ and CD4+ cells from blood. The authors negatively isolated CD8+ and CD4+ T cells and FACS-enriched TEMRA cells. The CDR3 is made up of 13 amino acids. Trimming removed 4 bases from V and 1 base from J; junction bases left unmatched: 2. CDR1 is GTSNPN, CDR2 SVGIG, per germline (reference sequence). The source material was CD4+ T cells from PBMCs. The rearrangement uses TRBV30 and TRBJ2-3; TRBD2 agrees at 7 bases. This receptor was obtained from a human donor with multiple sclerosis. The CDR3 DNA reads TGTGCCTGGAACCTAGCGGGCACAGATACGCAGTATTTT. Translated, it gives CAWNLAGTDTQYF.